The 27 T cell receptor beta chains below all came from one sample that was sequenced in a study of identifying expanded T cells in peripheral blood. Measured with immunoSEQ multiplex PCR; TCRdb has only the in-frame clones, and not every one. The table includes roughly 63,000 clones, roughly four fifths detected once. Sequencing input: blood. These receptors came from a person aged 18 to 70 in good health.

This chain joins TRBV5-4 and TRBJ2-7, with 10 bases matching TRBD2. The CDR3 runs to 14 residues. Trimming took 6 bases from V and 4 from J; bases not matched to a gene: 7. In germline, CDR1 is SGHNT, CDR2 YYREEE (reference sequence). The CDR3 sequence: CASTRPGLAYEQYF. The CDR3 DNA reads as TGTGCCAGCACCCGCCCGGGACTAGCGTACGAGCAGTACTTC.

V is TRBV9 and J is TRBJ2-1; 16 positions match TRBD2. Germline V lookup: CDR1 SGDLS, CDR2 YYNGEE. The CDR3 extends over 17 amino acids. Trimming at V came to 1 base and at J to 7 bases, leaving 5 bases not matched to a gene. The CDR3 DNA follows: TGTGCCAGCAGCGTATTGGGACTAGCGGGGGGGTTAAATGAGCAGTTCTTC. Its translation: CASSVLGLAGGLNEQFF.

The rearrangement joins TRBV5-1 to TRBJ2-7; maybe TRBD1 (5 bases). The V gene's germline CDR1 is SGHRS and CDR2 YFSETQ. This CDR3 has 14 amino acids. Trimming left V 2 bases short and J 2 bases short, with 11 bases between. In nucleotides, the CDR3 is TGCGCCAGCAGCTTAGGGGTGACGACCTACGAGCAGTACTTC. It is translated as CASSLGVTTYEQYF.

As regards this clone: Other nucleotide sequences in the sample specify the same CDR3. V gene TRBV4-1 combines with J gene TRBJ2-5; the D gene could be TRBD1 or TRBD2 (6 bases each). This CDR3 is built from 15 residues. In germline, CDR1 is MGHRA, CDR2 YSYEKL. Trimming stripped 0 bases from V and 5 bases from J, with 13 bases between. The CDR3 sequence: CASSQDPGAWETQYF. The CDR3 nucleotides are TGCGCCAGCAGCCAAGATCCGGGGGCGTGGGAGACCCAGTACTTC.

The rearrangement uses TRBV2 and TRBJ2-4; TRBD2 matches at 8 bases. J lost 8 bases, V lost 6 bases, and 9 bases had no gene match. In germline, CDR1 is SNHLY, CDR2 FYNNEI. This CDR3 contains 14 residues. The CDR3 region is CASRKEAGVDIQYF. Written as DNA, the CDR3 is TGTGCCAGCAGGAAGGAAGCGGGGGTAGACATTCAGTACTTC.

The genes are TRBV5-6 and TRBJ1-3; possibly TRBD1 for D (6 bases). The CDR3 is 16 residues long. Per germline, CDR1 SGHDT and CDR2 YYEEEE. Trimming left V 0 bases short and J 0 bases short, with 10 bases between. CDR3 DNA: TGTGCCAGCAGCTTGGCATCGGGACACTCTGGAAACACCATATATTTT. It codes for CASSLASGHSGNTIYF.

This chain connects TRBV5-6 to TRBJ2-3; possible D gene TRBD1, 6 bases. This CDR3 region has 14 residues. Germline loops: CDR1 SGHDT, CDR2 YYEEEE. Trimming cost V 2 bases and J 5 bases, with 12 bases left between them. CDR3 protein: CASSFGPRGDTQYF. CDR3 coding DNA: TGTGCCAGCAGCTTTGGGCCCAGGGGAGATACGCAGTATTTT.

The genes are TRBV6-6 and TRBJ2-7; TRBD1 matches 10 bases. The germline gives CDR1 MNHNY, CDR2 SVGAGI (reference sequence). With V trimmed by 2 bases and J by 4 bases, 2 bases remained unmatched. This CDR3 comprises 14 residues. CDR3: CASSYAGQGYEQYV. CDR3 DNA sequence: TGTGCCAGCAGTTACGCGGGACAGGGGTACGAGCAGTACGTC.

This clone was observed a single time. This rearrangement joins TRBV19 to TRBJ1-4, with 10 bases matching TRBD1. The CDR3 runs to 17 residues. The trim removed 4 bases at V and 7 bases at J, leaving 12 bases unmatched. Per the germline V gene, CDR1 is LNHDA and CDR2 is SQIVND (reference sequence). The CDR3 coding sequence is TGTGCCAGTAGTACCGTGACAGGGGGCGCCTTCAGTGAAAAACTGTTTTTT. Its translation: CASSTVTGGAFSEKLFF.

The V and J genes are TRBV27 and TRBJ2-3; 12 bases fit TRBD2. CDR1 and CDR2 (germline): MNHEY, SMNVEV (reference sequence). V shed 0 bases and J 3 bases; nucleotides not matched to a gene: 7. The CDR3 contains 18 residues. The CDR3 protein is CASSLSLRLAGATDTQYF. The DNA for the CDR3 is TGTGCCAGCAGTTTATCCCTACGACTAGCGGGGGCAACAGATACGCAGTATTTT.

J is TRBJ2-1 and V is TRBV6-1; D is possibly TRBD1 (6 bases). The germline CDR1 and CDR2 sequences are MNHNS and SASEGT. Trimming took 7 bases from V and 1 from J, leaving 14 bases between them. The CDR3 has 15 amino acids. The CDR3 spells CASKSGQSSYNEQFF. The CDR3 bases are TGTGCCAGCAAAAGCGGACAGTCGTCCTACAATGAGCAGTTCTTC.

This clone was found once. The chain joins TRBV19 to TRBJ1-3; a weak D match, TRBD1 (6 bases). The CDR3 runs to 18 residues. Germline lookup yields CDR1 LNHDA and CDR2 SQIVND (reference sequence). Between the trimmed V and J ends, which lost 6 bases and 0 bases, there was a span of 21 bases. The DNA for the CDR3 is TGTGCCAGTAGAGGACCGGGACACCTAGGGGGCTCTGGAAACACCATATATTTT. Translating it yields CASRGPGHLGGSGNTIYF.

The chain has TRBV4-3 and TRBJ1-5; D remains ambiguous. In germline, CDR1 is LGHNA, CDR2 YSLEER. Trimming removed 8 bases at V and 3 bases at J, with 17 bases between. This CDR3 comprises 15 residues. CDR3 DNA sequence: TGCGCCAGCGGGTGGGCGGGGTCTGCCAATCAGCCCCAGCATTTT. Translation gives CASGWAGSANQPQHF.

The gene calls are TRBV5-1 and TRBJ1-4; D is undetermined. The CDR3 is 13 residues long. The V and J ends lost 1 base and 8 bases respectively, with 9 bases between them. The germline V gene has CDR1 SGHRS and CDR2 YFSETQ. This CDR3 reads CASSLPMEEKLFF. As DNA, the CDR3 is TGCGCCAGCAGCTTGCCGATGGAGGAAAAACTGTTTTTT.

This sequence joins TRBV5-4 and TRBJ2-7; TRBD1 is a possible D gene (5 bases). Per germline, CDR1 SGHNT and CDR2 YYREEE (reference sequence). Trimming removed 4 bases at V and 2 bases at J, with 10 bases between. CDR3 length equals 13 residues. For the CDR3, the DNA is TGTGCCAGCAGCAAGGACAACCCCTACGAGCAGTACTTC. This translates into CASSKDNPYEQYF.

This chain's CDR3 is CASSLLGPYNEQFF. CDR3 in DNA: TGTGCCAGCAGCTTGCTGGGGCCCTACAATGAGCAGTTCTTC. The rearrangement links TRBV11-3 to TRBJ2-1; tentatively, D is TRBD1 (5 bases). This CDR3 is built from 14 residues. CDR1 and CDR2 from the germline V gene are SGHNT and YENEEA. Trimming cost V 3 bases and J 2 bases, with 8 bases left between them.

This clone showed up just once. Compared with germline, one end of the junction differs, possibly owing to a read error. The chain has TRBV5-1 and TRBJ2-7; 8 bases match TRBD1. The V gene's germline CDR1 is SGHRS and CDR2 YFSETQ. This CDR3 has 15 amino acids. The CDR3 DNA reads TGCGCCAGCAGCTTGATCGGGACAGGAGGATACGGGCAGTACTTC. Protein product: CASSLIGTGGYGQYF.

V is TRBV18 and J is TRBJ2-1; 13 bases fit TRBD2. CDR3 length: 18 residues. The V segment lost 2 bases and the J segment 6 bases; nucleotides outside the gene matches: 10. Germline-derived CDR1 and CDR2 are KGHSH and LQKENI. In DNA form, the CDR3 reads TGTGCCAGCTCACCAATCTCCCTGACTAGCGGGAGGAGCAATGAGCAGTTCTTC. Its translation: CASSPISLTSGRSNEQFF.

V and J are TRBV6-1 and TRBJ2-2; 8 bases match TRBD2. Trimming cost V 5 bases and J 4 bases; bases outside gene matches: 3. Germline V gives CDR1 MNHNS, CDR2 SASEGT. The CDR3 has 14 amino acids. The CDR3 region is CASSTGTSTGELFF. Here the CDR3 DNA reads TGTGCCAGCAGTACCGGGACTAGCACCGGGGAGCTGTTTTTT.

This chain uses TRBV27 with TRBJ2-6; D unclear. CDR3 size: 15 residues. V lost 8 bases and J 2 bases, leaving 13 bases between the germline ends. The germline V gene has CDR1 MNHEY and CDR2 SMNVEV (reference sequence). CDR3 nucleotide sequence: TGTGCCAGCGGGGTCCTAAGGGCTGGGGCCAACGTCCTGACTTTC. This gives the protein CASGVLRAGANVLTF.

V and J are TRBV7-9 and TRBJ2-1; D is unresolved. This CDR3 has 11 residues. V was pared by 3 bases and J by 7 bases, with 4 bases between. In germline, CDR1 is SEHNR, CDR2 FQNEAQ (reference sequence). CDR3 in DNA: TGTGCCAGCAGCTTTGATAATGAGCAGTTCTTC. Protein sequence: CASSFDNEQFF.

The chain has TRBV7-2 and TRBJ2-7, with 7 bases fitting TRBD2. The V and J ends lost 1 base and 5 bases, in that order; junction bases with no gene match: 5. Germline CDR1 SGHTA, CDR2 FQGNSA. This CDR3 has 14 residues. CDR3 region: CASSLGRGEHEQYV. As DNA, the CDR3 is TGTGCCAGCAGCTTAGGCCGGGGGGAGCACGAGCAGTACGTC.

The V gene is TRBV19, the J gene TRBJ1-1, with TRBD1 identical over 8 bases. The V and J ends lost 6 bases and 1 base, in that order; junction bases with no gene match: 13. Per germline, CDR1 LNHDA and CDR2 SQIVND (reference sequence). This CDR3 is built from 17 residues. In nucleotides, the CDR3 is TGTGCCAGTAGCCTAGGACAGGGCCGGGGGAGGAACACTGAAGCTTTCTTT. It yields the protein CASSLGQGRGRNTEAFF.

This chain links TRBV10-3 with TRBJ2-3; 11 positions agree with TRBD2. Unmatched junction bases numbered 1, after V lost 5 bases and J lost 0 bases. The CDR3 covers 15 residues. Germline V gene sequence: CDR1 ENHRY, CDR2 SYGVKD. The CDR3 region is CAISRTSGSTDTQYF. Written as DNA, the CDR3 is TGTGCCATCAGTCGGACTAGCGGGAGCACAGATACGCAGTATTTT.

The chain carries TRBV30 and TRBJ1-2; possibly TRBD1 for D (6 bases). Germline CDR1 reads GTSNPN; CDR2 reads SVGIG (reference sequence). Trimming left V 3 bases short and J 9 bases short, with 14 bases between. This CDR3 has 12 residues. The CDR3 protein is CAWRGRGHSYTF. The CDR3 region has the DNA TGTGCCTGGAGGGGCAGGGGACATAGCTACACCTTC.

This rearrangement joins TRBV7-8 to TRBJ1-5; no firm D call. This CDR3 has 14 residues. V lost 1 base and J lost 2, with 6 bases in between. Germline assignment: CDR1 SGHVS and CDR2 FQNEAQ. The CDR3 spells CASSLGGGNQPQHF. The DNA of the CDR3 is TGTGCCAGCAGCTTAGGGGGAGGCAATCAGCCCCAGCATTTT.

This chain joins TRBV19 and TRBJ1-2; 9 bases line up with TRBD1. Germline loops: CDR1 LNHDA, CDR2 SQIVND (reference sequence). The V segment lost 11 bases and the J segment 4 bases; nucleotides outside the gene matches: 17. The length of the CDR3 is 16 residues. This chain's CDR3 is CAGSGPGQGDVYGYTF. CDR3 DNA: TGTGCCGGGTCCGGTCCGGGACAGGGAGATGTCTATGGCTACACCTTC.